The T cell receptor (beta chain) described here comes from a study of long-term antiretroviral therapy in people with HIV. Each HIV participant was treated in the United States. Sequencing used immunoSEQ v3.0 at survey level. TCRdb's table, derived via immunoSEQ multiplex PCR, lists solely in-frame clones and lacks some. The data show 20,000 to 30,000 clones, around 83% seen once. Germline-derived CDR1 and CDR2 are SGHTA and FQGTGA. Trimming shortened V by 5 bases and J by 4 bases, and 15 bases separated the two germline ends. The CDR3 consists of 15 residues. Specimen: unsorted PBMCs, collected 0.4 years after starting antiretroviral therapy. This chain joins TRBV7-3 and TRBJ1-3; a weak D match, TRBD1 (6 bases). This TCR came from a man aged 45-65 years with HIV. The CDR3 is CASSQSGGYGNTIYF. The CDR3, as DNA: TGTGCCAGCAGCCAAAGTGGGGGCTACGGAAACACCATATATTTT.